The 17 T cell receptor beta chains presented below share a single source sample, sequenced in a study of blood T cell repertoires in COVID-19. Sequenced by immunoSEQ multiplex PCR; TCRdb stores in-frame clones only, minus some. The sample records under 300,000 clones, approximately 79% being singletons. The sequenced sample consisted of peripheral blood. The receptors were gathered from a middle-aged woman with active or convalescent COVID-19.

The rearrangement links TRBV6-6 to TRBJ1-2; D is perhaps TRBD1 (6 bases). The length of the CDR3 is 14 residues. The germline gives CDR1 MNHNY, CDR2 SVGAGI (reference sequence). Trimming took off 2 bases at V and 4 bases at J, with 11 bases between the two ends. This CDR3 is CASSYRQGSYGYTF. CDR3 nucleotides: TGTGCCAGCAGTTACCGGCAGGGGAGCTATGGCTACACCTTC.

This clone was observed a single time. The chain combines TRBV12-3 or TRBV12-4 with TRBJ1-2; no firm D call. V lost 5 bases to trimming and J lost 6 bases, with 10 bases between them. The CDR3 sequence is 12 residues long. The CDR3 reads CASSQTRDGYTF. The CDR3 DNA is TGTGCCAGCAGTCAGACTAGGGATGGCTACACCTTC.

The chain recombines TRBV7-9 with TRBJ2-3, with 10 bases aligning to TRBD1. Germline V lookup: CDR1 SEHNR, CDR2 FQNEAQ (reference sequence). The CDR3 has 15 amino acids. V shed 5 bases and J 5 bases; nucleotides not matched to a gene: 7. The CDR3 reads CASSLMTGGRDTQYF. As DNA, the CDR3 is TGTGCCAGCAGCCTCATGACAGGGGGCAGAGATACGCAGTATTTT.

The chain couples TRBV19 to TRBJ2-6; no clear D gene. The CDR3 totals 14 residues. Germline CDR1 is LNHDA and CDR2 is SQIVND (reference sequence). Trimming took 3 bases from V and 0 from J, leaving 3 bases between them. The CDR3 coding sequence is TGTGCCAGTAGTATGTACTCTGGGGCCAACGTCCTGACTTTC. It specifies CASSMYSGANVLTF.

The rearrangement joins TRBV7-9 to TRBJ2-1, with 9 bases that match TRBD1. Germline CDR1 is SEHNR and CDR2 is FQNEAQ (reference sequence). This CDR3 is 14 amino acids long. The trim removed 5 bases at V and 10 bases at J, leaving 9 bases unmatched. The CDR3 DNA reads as TGTGCCAGCAGCCCCCGGGACAGGGCAAGCGAGCAGTTCTTC. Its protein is CASSPRDRASEQFF. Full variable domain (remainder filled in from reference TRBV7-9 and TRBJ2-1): DTGVSQNPRHKITKRGQNVTFRCDPISEHNRLYWYRQTLGQGPEFLTYFQNEAQLEKSRLLSDRFSAERPKGSFSTLEIQRTEQGDSAMYLCASSPRDRASEQFFGPGTRLTVL.

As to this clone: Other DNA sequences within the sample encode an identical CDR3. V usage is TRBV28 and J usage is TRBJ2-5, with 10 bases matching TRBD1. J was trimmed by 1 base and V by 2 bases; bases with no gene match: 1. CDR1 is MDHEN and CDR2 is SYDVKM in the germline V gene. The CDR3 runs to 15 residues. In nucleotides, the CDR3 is TGTGCCAGCAGTTTAGGGGACAGGGGCCAAGAGACCCAGTACTTC. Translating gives CASSLGDRGQETQYF.

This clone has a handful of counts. The CDR3 is CASSGQGSGNTIYF. As DNA, the CDR3 is TGTGCCAGCAGCGGACAGGGCTCTGGAAACACCATATATTTT. This sequence joins TRBV9 and TRBJ1-3; 7 bases match TRBD1. This CDR3 has 14 amino acids. V shed 3 bases, J shed 0 bases, and the junction held 0 bases outside the gene matches. The germline V gene has CDR1 SGDLS and CDR2 YYNGEE.

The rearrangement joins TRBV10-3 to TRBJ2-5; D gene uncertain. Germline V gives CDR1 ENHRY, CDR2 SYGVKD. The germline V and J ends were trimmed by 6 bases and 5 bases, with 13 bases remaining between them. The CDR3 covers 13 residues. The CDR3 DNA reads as TGTGCCATCAGCAGCGCCACCCGGGAGACCCAGTACTTC. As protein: CAISSATRETQYF.

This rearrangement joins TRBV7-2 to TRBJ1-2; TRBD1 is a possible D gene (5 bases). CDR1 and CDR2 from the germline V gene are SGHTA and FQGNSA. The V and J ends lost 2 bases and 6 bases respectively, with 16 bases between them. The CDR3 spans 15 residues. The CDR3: CASSLPSAGPDGYTF. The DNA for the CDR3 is TGTGCCAGCAGCTTACCCTCGGCAGGGCCAGATGGCTACACCTTC.

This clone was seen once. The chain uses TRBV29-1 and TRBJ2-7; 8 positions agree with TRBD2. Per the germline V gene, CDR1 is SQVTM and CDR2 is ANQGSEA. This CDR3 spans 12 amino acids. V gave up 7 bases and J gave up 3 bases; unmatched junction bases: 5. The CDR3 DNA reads TGCAGCGCTAGCGGGTACCTCTACGAGCAGTACTTC. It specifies CSASGYLYEQYF.

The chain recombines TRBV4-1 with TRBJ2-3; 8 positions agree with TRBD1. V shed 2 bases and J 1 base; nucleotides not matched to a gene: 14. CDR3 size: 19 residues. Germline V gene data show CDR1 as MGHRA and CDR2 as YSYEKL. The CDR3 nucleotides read TGCGCCAGCAGCCAACCCACCCACGGACAGGGAGCAGGCACAGATACGCAGTATTTT. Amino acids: CASSQPTHGQGAGTDTQYF.

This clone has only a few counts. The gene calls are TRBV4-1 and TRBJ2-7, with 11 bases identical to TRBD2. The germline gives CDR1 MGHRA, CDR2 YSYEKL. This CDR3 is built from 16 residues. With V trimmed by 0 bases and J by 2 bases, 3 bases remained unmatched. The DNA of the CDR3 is TGCGCCAGCAGCCAAGATATACTAGCGGGGGCCTACGAGCAGTACTTC. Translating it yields CASSQDILAGAYEQYF.

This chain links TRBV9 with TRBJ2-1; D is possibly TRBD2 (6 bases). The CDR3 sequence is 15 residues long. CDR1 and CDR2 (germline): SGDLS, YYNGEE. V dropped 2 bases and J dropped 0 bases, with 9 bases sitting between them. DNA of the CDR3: TGTGCCAGCAGCGTCGCGGGGCCCTCCTACAATGAGCAGTTCTTC. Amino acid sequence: CASSVAGPSYNEQFF.

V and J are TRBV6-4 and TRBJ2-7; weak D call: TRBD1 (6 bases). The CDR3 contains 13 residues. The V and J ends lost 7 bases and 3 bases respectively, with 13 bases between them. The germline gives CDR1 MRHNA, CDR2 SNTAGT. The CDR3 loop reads CASIRTANYEQYV. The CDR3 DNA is TGTGCCAGCATTAGGACAGCCAACTACGAGCAGTACGTC.

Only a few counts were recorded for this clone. The CDR3 sequence: CASSPLSTNEKLFF. CDR3 coding DNA: TGTGCCAGCAGTCCTTTATCAACTAATGAAAAACTGTTTTTT. The gene calls are TRBV27 and TRBJ1-4, with unresolved D. Germline assignment: CDR1 MNHEY and CDR2 SMNVEV (reference sequence). The CDR3 totals 14 residues. The V gene lost 5 bases and the J gene lost 0 bases, with 7 bases spanning the gap.

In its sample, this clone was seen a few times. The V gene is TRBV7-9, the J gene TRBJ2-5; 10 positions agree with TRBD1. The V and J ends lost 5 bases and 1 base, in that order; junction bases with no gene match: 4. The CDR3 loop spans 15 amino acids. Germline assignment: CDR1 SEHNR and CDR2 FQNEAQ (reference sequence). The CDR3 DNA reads TGTGCCAGCAGCAACGACAGGGGGCTCCAAGAGACCCAGTACTTC. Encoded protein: CASSNDRGLQETQYF.

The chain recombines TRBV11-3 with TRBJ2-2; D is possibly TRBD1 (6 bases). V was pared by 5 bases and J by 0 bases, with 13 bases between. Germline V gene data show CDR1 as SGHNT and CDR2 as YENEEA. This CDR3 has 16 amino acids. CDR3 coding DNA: TGTGCCAGCAGCCCCCGGACAGCCACGAACACCGGGGAGCTGTTTTTT. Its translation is CASSPRTATNTGELFF.